Below, 27 T cell receptor beta chains from the same sample are listed, as sequenced in a study of T cells in localized non-small cell lung cancer. Sequencing used immunoSEQ multiplex PCR; TCRdb keeps in-frame clones, though not all of them. Counted here are approximately 83,000 clones, more than 70% occurring once; the ten biggest clones make up 20% to 25%. This material consisted of peripheral blood, taken before any cancer treatment. These receptors all stem from a woman aged 40-75 years with stage I squamous cell lung carcinoma.

J is TRBJ2-7 and V is TRBV5-1; D is unclear. Germline V gives CDR1 SGHRS, CDR2 YFSETQ. The CDR3 is 12 amino acids. Trimming took off 0 bases at V and 4 bases at J, with 5 bases between the two ends. The CDR3 DNA is TGCGCCAGCAGCTTGGAGGGATACGAGCAGTACTTC. It is translated as CASSLEGYEQYF.

CDR3 amino acids: CASSPRAVIAGNTDTQYF. The CDR3 DNA reads as TGTGCCAGCTCACCAAGAGCCGTGATAGCGGGGAACACAGATACGCAGTATTTT. The genes are TRBV18 and TRBJ2-3; the match to TRBD2 covers 8 bases. CDR3 length: 18 amino acids. Germline CDR1 reads KGHSH; CDR2 reads LQKENI. V was pared by 2 bases and J by 2 bases, with 12 bases of the junction left unmatched.

This chain connects TRBV10-3 to TRBJ2-3, with 7 bases that match TRBD1. With 5 bases clipped from V and 0 bases from J, the junction kept 5 bases outside the gene matches. The CDR3 sequence is 15 residues long. The V gene's germline CDR1 is ENHRY and CDR2 SYGVKD. The CDR3 loop is CAISTGTDSTDTQYF. DNA of the CDR3: TGTGCCATCAGTACCGGGACAGATAGCACAGATACGCAGTATTTT.

The CDR3 DNA reads TGTGCCTGGACCAGGGGGCTTCGCACTGAAGCTTTCTTT. Translating gives CAWTRGLRTEAFF. The gene calls are TRBV30 and TRBJ1-1; 8 positions agree with TRBD1. Per germline, CDR1 GTSNPN and CDR2 SVGIG (reference sequence). CDR3 length: 13 residues. With 4 bases clipped from V and 4 bases from J, the junction kept 5 bases outside the gene matches.

Points on this clone: The sample has other DNA sequences that encode this CDR3 too. The V and J genes are TRBV5-4 and TRBJ1-2, with D uncertain. The CDR3 totals 15 residues. With 0 bases removed from V and 5 bases from J, the gap between germline ends came to 14 bases. CDR1 is SGHNT and CDR2 is YYREEE in the germline V gene (reference sequence). CDR3: CASSLDPGQRYGYTF. The CDR3 nucleotides are TGTGCCAGCAGCTTGGATCCAGGTCAACGTTATGGCTACACCTTC.

This chain connects TRBV25-1 to TRBJ2-7, with D possibly matching TRBD2 (7 bases). CDR3 length equals 15 residues. V dropped 1 base and J dropped 5 bases, with 15 bases sitting between them. Germline V lookup: CDR1 MGHDK, CDR2 SYGVNS. CDR3 protein: CASSESIAGADEQYF. In DNA, the CDR3 is TGTGCCAGCAGTGAATCAATCGCGGGGGCCGACGAGCAGTACTTC.

The V call is TRBV11-2, the J call TRBJ2-5; D gene unclear. Trimming took off 6 bases at V and 5 bases at J, with 7 bases between the two ends. This CDR3 has 11 amino acids. Germline CDR1 is SGHAT and CDR2 is FQNNGV. CDR3 amino acids: CASSQVETQYF. The CDR3 DNA is TGTGCCAGCAGTCAAGTGGAGACCCAGTACTTC.

V is TRBV7-9 and J is TRBJ1-5; D gene ambiguous. Germline V gene sequence: CDR1 SEHNR, CDR2 FQNEAQ (reference sequence). Trimming cost V 1 base and J 1 base, with 8 bases left between them. CDR3 length equals 15 residues. CDR3 DNA sequence: TGTGCCAGCAGCTTAGAGGCCAGCAGCAATCAGCCCCAGCATTTT. Residues: CASSLEASSNQPQHF. Full variable domain (outside the CDR3, taken from reference TRBV7-9 and TRBJ1-5): DTGVSQNPRHKITKRGQNVTFRCDPISEHNRLYWYRQTLGQGPEFLTYFQNEAQLEKSRLLSDRFSAERPKGSFSTLEIQRTEQGDSAMYLCASSLEASSNQPQHFGDGTRLSIL.

V is TRBV4-1 and J is TRBJ2-1; 9 bases align to TRBD2. Germline CDR1 and CDR2: MGHRA and YSYEKL. V shed 0 bases, J shed 13 bases, and the junction held 7 bases outside the gene matches. The length of the CDR3 is 14 residues. CDR3 sequence reads: CASSQEGGGGPQFF. Here the CDR3 DNA reads TGCGCCAGCAGCCAAGAAGGCGGGGGGGGGCCCCAGTTCTTC.

V gene TRBV30 combines with J gene TRBJ1-4; the D gene is possibly TRBD1 (6 bases). V was cut by 1 base and J by 8 bases, with 14 bases left in between. The germline V gene encodes CDR1 GTSNPN and CDR2 SVGIG (reference sequence). The length of the CDR3 is 14 residues. This CDR3 reads CAWSGQGRREKLFF. The CDR3 coding sequence is TGTGCCTGGAGTGGGCAGGGGAGGAGGGAAAAACTGTTTTTT.

This chain joins TRBV27 and TRBJ2-3, with 13 nucleotides matching TRBD2. Germline values: CDR1 MNHEY, CDR2 SMNVEV (reference sequence). This CDR3 comprises 15 residues. With V trimmed by 5 bases and J by 7 bases, 6 bases remained unmatched. The DNA for the CDR3 is TGTGCCAGCAGTATGCGACTAGCGGGGGGAAATACGCAGTATTTT. This translates into CASSMRLAGGNTQYF.

The chain carries TRBV7-6 and TRBJ2-7; maybe TRBD2 (5 bases). CDR3 size: 16 residues. Trimming shortened V by 5 bases and J by 6 bases, and 23 bases separated the two germline ends. Germline assignment: CDR1 SGHVS and CDR2 FNYEAQ. The CDR3 DNA follows: TGTGCCAGCAGCACGATGCGGGTAGAAGATGGCTCCGAGCAGTACTTC. This sequence encodes CASSTMRVEDGSEQYF.

This chain uses TRBV6-5 with TRBJ1-2; TRBD1 is a possible D gene (6 bases). Germline assignment: CDR1 MNHEY and CDR2 SVGAGI. Between the trimmed V and J ends, which lost 4 bases and 7 bases, there was a span of 13 bases. This CDR3 is 13 amino acids long. CDR3 residues: CASSSRGGAGYTF. CDR3 bases: TGTGCCAGCAGTTCCCGAGGGGGGGCTGGCTACACCTTC.

V gene TRBV18 combines with J gene TRBJ1-2; tentatively, D is TRBD1 (6 bases). Germline V gene sequence: CDR1 KGHSH, CDR2 LQKENI. V lost 3 bases and J 1 base, leaving 12 bases between the germline ends. The CDR3 is made up of 15 amino acids. The CDR3 protein is CASSPGQRFNYGYTF. The CDR3 DNA is TGTGCCAGCTCACCCGGACAGAGATTTAACTATGGCTACACCTTC.

The chain carries TRBV7-8 and TRBJ2-2; the D gene is possibly TRBD1 (6 bases). Germline CDR1 reads SGHVS; CDR2 reads FQNEAQ. V dropped 5 bases and J dropped 4 bases, with 26 bases sitting between them. The CDR3 runs to 19 residues. CDR3 region: CASSLSSSVGALSTGELFF. Here the CDR3 DNA reads TGTGCCAGCAGCCTCAGTTCGTCTGTGGGGGCATTAAGCACCGGGGAGCTGTTTTTT.

This chain uses TRBV11-2 with TRBJ1-1, with D possibly being TRBD1 (5 bases). CDR1 is SGHAT and CDR2 is FQNNGV in the germline V gene. V was cut by 0 bases and J by 11 bases, with 13 bases left in between. This CDR3 spans 13 amino acids. The CDR3 reads CASSLDRQGGAFF. CDR3 nucleotides: TGTGCCAGCAGCTTAGATAGGCAGGGAGGCGCTTTCTTT.

The sample holds one count of this clone. CDR3 sequence: CASSPPGISGNTIYF. CDR3 nucleotide sequence: TGTGCCAGCAGCCCTCCAGGGATTTCTGGAAACACCATATATTTT. The rearrangement links TRBV6-5 to TRBJ1-3; D is possibly TRBD1 (5 bases). V shed 6 bases and J shed 1 base, with 13 bases lying between them. This CDR3 has 15 amino acids. Germline V gives CDR1 MNHEY, CDR2 SVGAGI.

The rearrangement joins TRBV6-1 to TRBJ2-5; 10 bases are shared with TRBD2. With 6 bases clipped from V and 7 bases from J, the junction kept 11 bases outside the gene matches. CDR3 length: 15 amino acids. Germline V gene data show CDR1 as MNHNS and CDR2 as SASEGT. CDR3 protein: CASSGLAEHGRTQYF. CDR3 sequence (DNA): TGTGCCAGCAGCGGACTAGCGGAGCACGGAAGGACCCAGTACTTC.

The sample holds one count of this clone. In DNA form, the CDR3 reads TGTGCCAGCAATCAGAGAGGGGCCCACGAGCAGTACTTC. Amino acids: CASNQRGAHEQYF. The chain is built from TRBV6-5 and TRBJ2-7; possibly TRBD1 or TRBD2 for D (5 bases each). Trimming removed 7 bases from V and 5 bases from J, with 15 bases in between. In germline, CDR1 is MNHEY, CDR2 SVGAGI. The CDR3 has 13 residues.

This chain connects TRBV7-6 to TRBJ2-7; tentative D call: TRBD1 (6 bases). V was cut by 6 bases and J by 1 base, with 10 bases left in between. Germline CDR1 SGHVS, CDR2 FNYEAQ. The CDR3 contains 13 residues. In DNA, the CDR3 is TGTGCCAGCAGTTCTACAGGGTCCTACGAGCAGTACTTC. Its translation: CASSSTGSYEQYF.

The CDR3 is CASSIYNEQFF. The CDR3 DNA follows: TGTGCCAGCAGCATATACAATGAGCAGTTCTTC. The chain carries TRBV11-2 and TRBJ2-1; unclear D gene. In germline, CDR1 is SGHAT, CDR2 FQNNGV. The CDR3 extends over 11 amino acids. The V end was cut by 5 bases, the J end by 4 bases, with 3 bases between.

The chain has TRBV6-1 and TRBJ1-6; the D is unclear. CDR1 is MNHNS and CDR2 is SASEGT in the germline V gene. This CDR3 is built from 13 residues. V dropped 3 bases and J dropped 7 bases, with 7 bases sitting between them. The CDR3 DNA is TGTGCCAGCAGTGAGCACGGGAATTCACCCCTCCACTTT. Its protein is CASSEHGNSPLHF.

This CDR3 is CASSAGATGTGENYGYTF. For the CDR3, the DNA is TGTGCCAGCAGCGCGGGGGCAACCGGGACAGGCGAAAACTATGGCTACACCTTC. The chain couples TRBV9 to TRBJ1-2; TRBD1 matches at 8 bases. Germline CDR1 is SGDLS and CDR2 is YYNGEE. V lost 3 bases and J lost 2; bases outside the gene matches: 15. This CDR3 is built from 18 residues.

J is TRBJ2-3 and V is TRBV25-1, with a weak D call TRBD1 (5 bases). CDR1 is MGHDK and CDR2 is SYGVNS in the germline V gene. This CDR3 has 15 amino acids. V lost 5 bases, J lost 0 bases, and 12 bases lay in between. The CDR3 sequence is CASSSSTVSTDTQYF. CDR3 sequence (DNA): TGTGCCAGCAGTTCCTCGACAGTTAGCACAGATACGCAGTATTTT.

The chain recombines TRBV12-5 with TRBJ1-6, with TRBD1 identical over 10 bases. Germline V gene lookup returns CDR1 LGHNT and CDR2 FRNRAP. With V trimmed by 3 bases and J by 10 bases, 9 bases remained unmatched. The length of the CDR3 is 16 residues. CDR3 in amino acids: CASGFMRQGAGSPLHF. Written as DNA, the CDR3 is TGTGCTAGTGGTTTTATGAGACAGGGGGCGGGATCACCCCTCCACTTT.

The CDR3 nucleotides read TGTGCCAGCAGTTTCCTACAGCAGAACACTGAAGCTTTCTTT. Translated, it gives CASSFLQQNTEAFF. The chain recombines TRBV27 with TRBJ1-1, with D unclear. Trimming cost V 3 bases and J 1 base, with 9 bases left between them. The germline CDR1 and CDR2 sequences are MNHEY and SMNVEV (reference sequence). CDR3 length: 14 residues.

V is TRBV6-5 and J is TRBJ1-2, with D hard to call. Germline V lookup: CDR1 MNHEY, CDR2 SVGAGI. Trimming removed 0 bases at V and 6 bases at J, with 8 bases between. CDR3 length equals 13 residues. The CDR3 protein is CASSYSAGNGYTF. Written as DNA, the CDR3 is TGTGCCAGCAGTTACTCGGCGGGGAATGGCTACACCTTC.